A selection of T cell receptor beta chains follows, all from one sample in a study of CD8+CD57+ T cells in acquired aplastic anemia. MiXCR, run by TCRdb on the reads, gives a single entry per CDR3 protein. The sample gives more than 150,000 distinct CDR3 sequences, approximately 45% of which show up once; 2.5% to 3.5% is in the top ten. The sample comprised sorted CD4+, CD8+, or CD8+CD57+ T cells (not recorded which) from PBMCs. Source of these receptors: a human donor in good health. CDR3s include the opening cysteine and the closing phenylalanine or tryptophan. Fields, in order: D gene, V gene, clone size, J gene, CDR3 DNA, CDR3 protein. D genes are given only for firm matches. Expanded clones get a size class; other rows say once, few or many, or leave the size out.

d_call: TRBD2; v_call: TRBV28; clone_size: many; j_call: TRBJ2-7; cdr3_nt: TGTGCCAGCAGCACGACTAGCGGGAGGACCTACGAGCAGTACTTC; cdr3_aa: CASSTTSGRTYEQYF
d_call: TRBD2; v_call: TRBV2; clone_size: NA; j_call: TRBJ2-5; cdr3_nt: TGTGCCAGCAGGGAATTGGGACTAGCGACCCAGTACTTC; cdr3_aa: CASRELGLATQYF
d_call: NA; v_call: TRBV7-9; clone_size: many; j_call: TRBJ2-5; cdr3_nt: TGTGCCAGCAGCTTAGGAGGGGGGGTGGAGACCCAGTACTTC; cdr3_aa: CASSLGGGVETQYF
d_call: TRBD1; v_call: TRBV20-1; clone_size: NA; j_call: TRBJ2-7; cdr3_nt: TGCAGTGCGTCACCGGGACAGGGTGTTTACGAGCAGTACTTC; cdr3_aa: CSASPGQGVYEQYF
d_call: NA; v_call: TRBV15; clone_size: NA; j_call: TRBJ1-2; cdr3_nt: TGTGCCACCAGCAGTCTACCAGGGTTAAATGGCTACACCTTC; cdr3_aa: CATSSLPGLNGYTF
d_call: TRBD2; v_call: TRBV25-1; clone_size: few; j_call: TRBJ2-7; cdr3_nt: TGTGCCAGCAGTGAGACTAGCGGGGGAGTTGACGAGCAGTACTTC; cdr3_aa: CASSETSGGVDEQYF
d_call: NA; v_call: TRBV7-6; clone_size: NA; j_call: TRBJ2-2; cdr3_nt: TGTGCCAGCAACTTATCGGCCGGGGAGCTGTTTTTT; cdr3_aa: CASNLSAGELFF
d_call: TRBD2; v_call: TRBV7-3; clone_size: once; j_call: TRBJ2-7; cdr3_nt: TGTGCCAGCAGCGAAATGGGGGGGTACGAGCAGTACTTC; cdr3_aa: CASSEMGGYEQYF
d_call: NA; v_call: TRBV2; clone_size: NA; j_call: TRBJ1-2; cdr3_nt: TGTGCCAGCAGAGGACAGCAATATGGCTACACCTTC; cdr3_aa: CASRGQQYGYTF
d_call: NA; v_call: TRBV20-1; clone_size: NA; j_call: TRBJ2-3; cdr3_nt: TGCAGTGCTTGGGAGGAAAGCACAGATACGCAGTATTTT; cdr3_aa: CSAWEESTDTQYF
d_call: TRBD1; v_call: TRBV10-3; clone_size: many; j_call: TRBJ1-1; cdr3_nt: TGTGCCATCAAGGGACAGGCGAACACTGAAGCTTTCTTT; cdr3_aa: CAIKGQANTEAFF
d_call: TRBD2; v_call: TRBV3-1; clone_size: few; j_call: TRBJ2-7; cdr3_nt: TGTGCCAGCAGTCGACTAGCGGGACATATCGAGCAGTACTTC; cdr3_aa: CASSRLAGHIEQYF
d_call: NA; v_call: TRBV12-3/TRBV12-4; clone_size: NA; j_call: TRBJ2-7; cdr3_nt: TGTGCCAGCAGTTTACCGAGGGGCCCCAAAGGGCACGAGCAGTACTTC; cdr3_aa: CASSLPRGPKGHEQYF
d_call: NA; v_call: TRBV6-1; clone_size: many; j_call: TRBJ2-5; cdr3_nt: TGTGCCAGCAGTGAAGAATCGTTAGGGACCCAGTACTTC; cdr3_aa: CASSEESLGTQYF
d_call: NA; v_call: TRBV10-2; clone_size: NA; j_call: TRBJ2-1; cdr3_nt: TGCGCCAGCAGTGAGTCGAACAGGGTTGGGCAGTTCTTC; cdr3_aa: CASSESNRVGQFF
d_call: NA; v_call: TRBV2; clone_size: NA; j_call: TRBJ2-7; cdr3_nt: TGTACCAGCAGTGAAGGGGTGGTCAGGGGCTACGGGCAGTACTTC; cdr3_aa: CTSSEGVVRGYGQYF
d_call: TRBD1; v_call: TRBV6-5; clone_size: NA; j_call: TRBJ1-5; cdr3_nt: TGTGCCAGCAGTTACTTTGGGACAGGGGATTTTGGCAATCAGCCCCAGCATTTT; cdr3_aa: CASSYFGTGDFGNQPQHF